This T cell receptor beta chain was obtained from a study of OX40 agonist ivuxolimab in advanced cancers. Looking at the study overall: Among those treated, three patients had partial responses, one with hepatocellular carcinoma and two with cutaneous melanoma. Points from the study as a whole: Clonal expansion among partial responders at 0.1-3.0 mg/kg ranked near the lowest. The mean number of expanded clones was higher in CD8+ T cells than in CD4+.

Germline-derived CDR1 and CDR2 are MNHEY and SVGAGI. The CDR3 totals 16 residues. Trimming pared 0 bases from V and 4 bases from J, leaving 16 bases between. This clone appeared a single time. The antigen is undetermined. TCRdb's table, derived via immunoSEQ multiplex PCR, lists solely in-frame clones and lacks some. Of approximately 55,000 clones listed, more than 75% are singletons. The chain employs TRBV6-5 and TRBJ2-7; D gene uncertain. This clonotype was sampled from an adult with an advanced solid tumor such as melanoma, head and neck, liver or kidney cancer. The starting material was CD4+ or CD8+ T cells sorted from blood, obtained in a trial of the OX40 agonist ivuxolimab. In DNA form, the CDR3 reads TGTGCCAGCAGTTACTCTCAGGCATTCGCCGTGTACGAGCAGTACTTC. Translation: CASSYSQAFAVYEQYF.